The 5 T cell receptor beta chains presented below share a single source sample, sequenced in a study of T cell responses to AZD1222 COVID-19 vaccine. Only in-frame clones appear in the TCRdb table, and some are missing; sequencing was by immunoSEQ multiplex PCR. The sample lists tens of thousands of clones, 90% to 95% occurring once. Here the sequenced sample was peripheral blood, taken 28 days after the second AZD1222 dose. The receptors stem from an adult who received the AZD1222 COVID-19 vaccine.

This chain uses TRBV7-3 with TRBJ2-3, with D hard to call. Germline CDR1 and CDR2: SGHTA and FQGTGA. The germline V and J ends were trimmed by 0 bases and 3 bases, with 16 bases remaining between them. The CDR3 has 17 residues. The CDR3 loop is CASSLTDRALGTDTQYF. In nucleotides, the CDR3 is TGTGCCAGCAGCTTAACAGATAGAGCCCTGGGGACAGATACGCAGTATTTT. The full variable domain, with the rest looked up from reference TRBV7-3 and TRBJ2-3, is GAGVSQTPSNKVTEKGKYVELRCDPISGHTALYWYRQSLGQGPEFLIYFQGTGAADDSGLPNDRFFAVRPEGSVSTLKIQRTERGDSAVYLCASSLTDRALGTDTQYFGPGTRLTVL.

This sequence joins TRBV18 and TRBJ1-1; possibly TRBD1 for D (5 bases). Germline V gene data show CDR1 as KGHSH and CDR2 as LQKENI. The length of the CDR3 is 15 residues. The V gene lost 2 bases and the J gene lost 10 bases, with 20 bases spanning the gap. The CDR3 loop is CASSPTETGALRAFF. CDR3 DNA sequence: TGTGCCAGCTCACCAACGGAGACTGGGGCACTAAGAGCTTTCTTT.

The chain carries TRBV6-5 and TRBJ1-5; unclear D gene. Germline assignment: CDR1 MNHEY and CDR2 SVGAGI. Trimming left V 7 bases short and J 3 bases short, with 16 bases between. The CDR3 length is 15 residues. This CDR3 is CASTPGRTFNQPQHF. CDR3 coding DNA: TGTGCCAGCACCCCGGGCAGGACTTTCAATCAGCCCCAGCATTTT.

The chain joins TRBV6-5 to TRBJ2-1, with D perhaps matching TRBD2 (6 bases). The CDR3 loop spans 14 amino acids. The germline gives CDR1 MNHEY, CDR2 SVGAGI. The V end lost 0 bases, the J end lost 6 bases, and 9 bases lay between the germline ends. CDR3 in DNA: TGTGCCAGCAGTTACTCGCTCGGGGGCAATGAGCAGTTCTTC. It encodes CASSYSLGGNEQFF.

J is TRBJ1-5 and V is TRBV2; D remains ambiguous. The CDR3 has 14 amino acids. Trimming shortened V by 1 base and J by 10 bases, and 14 bases separated the two germline ends. Germline CDR1 reads SNHLY; CDR2 reads FYNNEI. In nucleotides, the CDR3 is TGTGCCAGCAGTGAAGTGTCAGCCTGGGCTCCCCAGCATTTT. This translates into CASSEVSAWAPQHF. Combining the CDR3 with reference TRBV2 and TRBJ1-5 gives the whole variable domain EPEVTQTPSHQVTQMGQEVILRCVPISNHLYFYWYRQILGQKVEFLVSFYNNEISEKSEIFDDQFSVERPDGSNFTLKIRSTKLEDSAMYFCASSEVSAWAPQHFGDGTRLSIL.